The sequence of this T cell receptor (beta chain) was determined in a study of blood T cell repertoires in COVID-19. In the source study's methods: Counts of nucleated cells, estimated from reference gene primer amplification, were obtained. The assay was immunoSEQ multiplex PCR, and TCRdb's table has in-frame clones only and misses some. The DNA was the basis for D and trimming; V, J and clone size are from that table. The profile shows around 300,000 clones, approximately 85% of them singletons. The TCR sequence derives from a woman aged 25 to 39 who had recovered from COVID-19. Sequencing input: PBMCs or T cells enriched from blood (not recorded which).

Written as DNA, the CDR3 is TGTGCCAGCAGCTTTTCTACAGGGGGGATCTTGAACACTGAAGCTTTCTTT. Its translation is CASSFSTGGILNTEAFF. This chain connects TRBV5-6 to TRBJ1-1; 8 bases are a match to TRBD1. The CDR3 loop spans 17 amino acids. J gave up 0 bases and V 2 bases, and 9 bases lay outside the gene matches. Germline V gives CDR1 SGHDT, CDR2 YYEEEE. Using reference TRBV5-6 and TRBJ1-1 for the parts outside the CDR3, the full variable domain is DAGVTQSPTHLIKTRGQQVTLRCSPKSGHDTVSWYQQALGQGPQFIFQYYEEEERQRGNFPDRFSGHQFPNYSSELNVNALLLGDSALYLCASSFSTGGILNTEAFFGQGTRLTVV.